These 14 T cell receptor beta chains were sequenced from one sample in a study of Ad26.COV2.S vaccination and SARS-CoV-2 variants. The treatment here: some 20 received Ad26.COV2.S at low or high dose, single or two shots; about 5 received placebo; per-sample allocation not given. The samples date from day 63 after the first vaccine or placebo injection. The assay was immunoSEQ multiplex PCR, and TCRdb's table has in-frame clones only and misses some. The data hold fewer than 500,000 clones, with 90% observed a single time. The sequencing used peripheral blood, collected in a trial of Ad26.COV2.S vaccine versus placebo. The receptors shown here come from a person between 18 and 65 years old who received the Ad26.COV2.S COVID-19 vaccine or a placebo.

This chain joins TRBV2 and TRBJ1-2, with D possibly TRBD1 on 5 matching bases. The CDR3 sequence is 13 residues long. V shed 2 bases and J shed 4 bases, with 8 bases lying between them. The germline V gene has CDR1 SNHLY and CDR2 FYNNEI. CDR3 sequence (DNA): TGTGCCAGCAGTGAAACAGGTGGCTATGGCTACACCTTC. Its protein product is CASSETGGYGYTF.

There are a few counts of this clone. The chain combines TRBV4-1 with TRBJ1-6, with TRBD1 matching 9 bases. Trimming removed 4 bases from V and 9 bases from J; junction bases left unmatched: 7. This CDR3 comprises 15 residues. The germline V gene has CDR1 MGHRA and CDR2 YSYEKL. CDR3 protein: CASSLRDRDPSPLHF. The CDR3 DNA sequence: TGCGCCAGCAGCCTCCGGGACAGGGACCCTTCACCCCTCCACTTT.

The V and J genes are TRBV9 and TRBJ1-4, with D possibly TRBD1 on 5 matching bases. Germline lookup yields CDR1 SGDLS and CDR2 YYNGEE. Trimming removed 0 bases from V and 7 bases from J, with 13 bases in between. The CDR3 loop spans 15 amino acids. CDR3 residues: CASSVDGMGGEKLFF. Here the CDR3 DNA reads TGTGCCAGCAGCGTAGACGGGATGGGGGGTGAAAAACTGTTTTTT.

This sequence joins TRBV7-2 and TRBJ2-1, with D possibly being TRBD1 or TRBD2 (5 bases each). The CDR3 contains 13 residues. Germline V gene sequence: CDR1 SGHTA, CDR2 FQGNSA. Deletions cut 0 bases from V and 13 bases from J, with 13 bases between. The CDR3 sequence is CASSLAPGRPQFF. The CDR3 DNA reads TGTGCCAGCAGCTTAGCGCCGGGACGGCCTCAGTTCTTC.

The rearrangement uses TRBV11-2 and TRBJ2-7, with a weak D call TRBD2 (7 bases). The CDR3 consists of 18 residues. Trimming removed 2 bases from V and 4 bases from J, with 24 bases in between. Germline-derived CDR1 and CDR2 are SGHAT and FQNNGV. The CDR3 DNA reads TGTGCCAGCAGCTTATTTGCCTTTGGGGGGGCATCAGTGTACGAGCAGTACTTC. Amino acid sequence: CASSLFAFGGASVYEQYF.

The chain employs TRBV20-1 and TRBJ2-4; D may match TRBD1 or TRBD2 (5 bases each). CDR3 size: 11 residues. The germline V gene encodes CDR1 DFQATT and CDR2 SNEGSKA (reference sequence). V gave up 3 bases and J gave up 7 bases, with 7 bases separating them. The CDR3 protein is CSASWGNIQYF. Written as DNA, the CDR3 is TGCAGTGCTAGTTGGGGGAACATTCAGTACTTC.

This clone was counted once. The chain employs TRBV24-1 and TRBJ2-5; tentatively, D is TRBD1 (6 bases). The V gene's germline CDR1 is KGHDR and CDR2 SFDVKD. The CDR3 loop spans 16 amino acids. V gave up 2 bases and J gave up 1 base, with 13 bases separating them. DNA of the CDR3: TGTGCCACCAGTGATTCGGGACAACCTCCCCAAGAGACCCAGTACTTC. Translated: CATSDSGQPPQETQYF.

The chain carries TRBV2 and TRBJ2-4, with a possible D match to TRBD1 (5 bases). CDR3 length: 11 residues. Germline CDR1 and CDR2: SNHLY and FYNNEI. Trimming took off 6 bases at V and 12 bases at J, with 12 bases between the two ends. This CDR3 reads CASSNQGGQYF. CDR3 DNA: TGTGCCAGCAGCAACCAGGGCGGTCAGTACTTC.

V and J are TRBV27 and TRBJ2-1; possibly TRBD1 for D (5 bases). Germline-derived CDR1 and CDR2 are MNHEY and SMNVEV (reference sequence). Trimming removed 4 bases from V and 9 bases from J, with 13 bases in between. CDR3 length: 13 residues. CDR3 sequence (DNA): TGTGCCAGCAGTTCCTCTAGAAGGGGTGAGCAGTTCTTC. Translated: CASSSSRRGEQFF.

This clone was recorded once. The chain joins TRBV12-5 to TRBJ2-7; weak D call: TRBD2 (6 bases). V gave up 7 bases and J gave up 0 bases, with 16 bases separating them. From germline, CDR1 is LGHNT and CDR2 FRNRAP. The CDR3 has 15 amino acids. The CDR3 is CASALPGTHSYEQYF. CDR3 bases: TGTGCTAGTGCCCTACCCGGGACTCACTCCTACGAGCAGTACTTC.

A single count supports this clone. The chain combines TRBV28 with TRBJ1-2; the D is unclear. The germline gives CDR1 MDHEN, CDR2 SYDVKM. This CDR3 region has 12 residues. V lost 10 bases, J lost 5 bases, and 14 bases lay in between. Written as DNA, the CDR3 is TGTGCCACCGGATCCTCTGGATATGGCTACACCTTC. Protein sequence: CATGSSGYGYTF.

Written as DNA, the CDR3 is TGTGCCAGCAGTGAAGGGTGGGGGGGCATTGAAGCTTTCTTT. Protein product: CASSEGWGGIEAFF. The rearrangement joins TRBV2 to TRBJ1-1, with TRBD1 as a possible D gene (6 bases). Germline-derived CDR1 and CDR2 are SNHLY and FYNNEI. The CDR3 is made up of 14 amino acids. V dropped 1 base and J dropped 7 bases, with 13 bases sitting between them.

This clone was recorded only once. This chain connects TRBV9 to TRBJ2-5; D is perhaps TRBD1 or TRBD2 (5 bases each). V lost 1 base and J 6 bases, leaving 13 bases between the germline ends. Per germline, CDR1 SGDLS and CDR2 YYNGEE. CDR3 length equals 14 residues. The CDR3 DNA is TGTGCCAGCAGCGTATTGGCTGAGGGACAGACCCAGTACTTC. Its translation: CASSVLAEGQTQYF.

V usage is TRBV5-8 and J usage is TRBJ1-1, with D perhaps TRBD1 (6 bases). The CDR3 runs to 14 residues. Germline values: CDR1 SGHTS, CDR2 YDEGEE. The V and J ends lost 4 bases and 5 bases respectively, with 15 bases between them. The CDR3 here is CASSPVGGKTEAFF. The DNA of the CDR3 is TGTGCCAGCAGCCCAGTCGGGGGCAAGACTGAAGCTTTCTTT.